This TCR beta chain is from a study of T cell responses to AZD1222 COVID-19 vaccine. V was clipped by 6 bases and J by 4 bases, with 12 bases between them. The CDR3 loop spans 13 amino acids. Germline V gene data show CDR1 as LNHDA and CDR2 as SQIVND (reference sequence). The data were produced by immunoSEQ multiplex PCR, yet TCRdb's version contains in-frame clones alone and is incomplete. The sample gives roughly 120,000 clones, 88% of which show up once; over 8.5% is in the top ten. The TCR was taken from an adult in good health. Here the sequenced sample was peripheral blood, taken on day 0 of AZD1222 vaccination. This sequence joins TRBV19 and TRBJ1-2; D remains ambiguous. The CDR3: CASSSIDGYGYTF. CDR3 in DNA: TGTGCCAGTAGCTCGATCGACGGCTATGGCTACACCTTC.